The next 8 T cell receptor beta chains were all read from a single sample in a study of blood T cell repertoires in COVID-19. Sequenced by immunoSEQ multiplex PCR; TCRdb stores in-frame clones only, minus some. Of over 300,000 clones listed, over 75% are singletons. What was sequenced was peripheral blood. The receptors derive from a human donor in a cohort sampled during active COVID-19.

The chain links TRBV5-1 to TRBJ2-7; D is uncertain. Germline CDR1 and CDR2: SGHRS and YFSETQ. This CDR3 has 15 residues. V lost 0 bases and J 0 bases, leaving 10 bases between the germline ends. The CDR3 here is CASSLAMTGSYEQYF. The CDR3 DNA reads TGCGCCAGCAGCTTGGCCATGACGGGCTCCTACGAGCAGTACTTC.

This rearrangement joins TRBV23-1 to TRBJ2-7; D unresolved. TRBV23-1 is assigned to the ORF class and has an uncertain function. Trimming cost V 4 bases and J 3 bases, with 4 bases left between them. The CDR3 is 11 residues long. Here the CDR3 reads CASSLGYEQYF. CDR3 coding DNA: TGCGCCAGCAGTCTCGGCTACGAGCAGTACTTC.

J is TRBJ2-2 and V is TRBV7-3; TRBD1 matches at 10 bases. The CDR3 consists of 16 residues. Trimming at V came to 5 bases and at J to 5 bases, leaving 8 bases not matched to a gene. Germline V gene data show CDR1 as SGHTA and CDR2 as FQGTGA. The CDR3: CASSPPGQGRTGELFF. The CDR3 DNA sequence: TGTGCCAGCAGCCCTCCGGGACAGGGGAGAACCGGGGAGCTGTTTTTT.

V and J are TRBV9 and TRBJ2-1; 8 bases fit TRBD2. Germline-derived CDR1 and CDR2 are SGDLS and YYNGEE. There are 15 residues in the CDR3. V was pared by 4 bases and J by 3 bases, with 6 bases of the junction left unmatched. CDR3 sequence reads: CASSLRGGLYNEQFF. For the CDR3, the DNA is TGTGCCAGCAGCCTTCGCGGGGGGCTCTACAATGAGCAGTTCTTC.

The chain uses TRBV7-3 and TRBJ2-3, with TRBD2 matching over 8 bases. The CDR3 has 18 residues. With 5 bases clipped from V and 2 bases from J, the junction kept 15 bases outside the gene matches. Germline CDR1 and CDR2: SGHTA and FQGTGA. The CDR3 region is CASSPQGGAGGFTDTQYF. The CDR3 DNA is TGTGCCAGCAGCCCACAAGGTGGGGCGGGGGGCTTCACAGATACGCAGTATTTT.

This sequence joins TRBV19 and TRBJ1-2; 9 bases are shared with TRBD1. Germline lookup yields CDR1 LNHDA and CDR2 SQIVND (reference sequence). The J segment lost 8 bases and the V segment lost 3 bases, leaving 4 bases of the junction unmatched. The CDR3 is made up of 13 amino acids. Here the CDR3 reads CASSMDRGWGYTF. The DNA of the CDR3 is TGTGCCAGTAGTATGGACAGGGGCTGGGGCTACACCTTC.

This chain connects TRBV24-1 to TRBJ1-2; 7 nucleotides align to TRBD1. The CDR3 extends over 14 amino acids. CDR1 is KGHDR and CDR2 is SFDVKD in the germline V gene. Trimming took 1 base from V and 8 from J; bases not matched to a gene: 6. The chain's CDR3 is CATSDLGRQGGYTF. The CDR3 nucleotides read TGTGCCACCAGTGATTTAGGCAGACAGGGAGGCTACACCTTC.

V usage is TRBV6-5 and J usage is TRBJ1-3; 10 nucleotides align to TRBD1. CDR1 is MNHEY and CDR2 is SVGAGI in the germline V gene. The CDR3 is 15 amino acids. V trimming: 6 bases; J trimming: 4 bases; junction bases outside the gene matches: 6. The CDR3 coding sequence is TGTGCCAGCAGCCGACAGGGGGCAGAAGGAAACACCATATATTTT. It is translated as CASSRQGAEGNTIYF.